This T cell receptor (beta chain) originates from a study of blood T cell repertoires in COVID-19. On the study more broadly: COVID-19 samples, acute and convalescent, were from the United States, Italy and Spain. PBMCs, B-cell-depleted T cells, or T cells were the source of the cDNA or gDNA that made up the material.

Only in-frame clones appear in the TCRdb table, and some are missing; sequencing was by immunoSEQ multiplex PCR. The table has about 260,000 clones, about 80% seen once. The receptor was derived from a woman in her fifties or sixties who had recovered from COVID-19. Specimen: peripheral blood.

The CDR3 coding sequence is TGTGCCAGCAGAAGGACAGCCACGGGAGAGACCCAGTACTTC. Translation gives CASRRTATGETQYF. The genes are TRBV6-5 and TRBJ2-5; D may be TRBD1 (6 bases). The CDR3 loop spans 14 amino acids. V gave up 6 bases and J gave up 4 bases, with 15 bases separating them. Germline CDR1 is MNHEY and CDR2 is SVGAGI.